The 29 T cell receptor beta chains given below trace back to one sample, sequenced in a study of OX40 agonist ivuxolimab in advanced cancers. Repertoires were generated with immunoSEQ multiplex PCR, while TCRdb's copy carries only in-frame clones and drops some. The sample has 60,000 or so clones, 86% seen once; the top ten hold more than 0.8%. Sequencing used CD4+ or CD8+ T cells sorted from blood, obtained in a trial of the OX40 agonist ivuxolimab. Receptor source: an adult with an advanced solid tumor such as melanoma, head and neck, liver or kidney cancer.

The chain links TRBV5-6 to TRBJ1-6, with a tentative D call TRBD1 (6 bases). Trimming removed 0 bases at V and 5 bases at J, with 15 bases between. CDR1 is SGHDT, CDR2 YYEEEE, per germline. The CDR3 length is 17 residues. CDR3 nucleotides: TGTGCCAGCAGCTTGGTTTTAGGGGGTAGGGATAATTCACCCCTCCACTTT. It encodes CASSLVLGGRDNSPLHF.

In this sample, this clone turned up once. This chain joins TRBV29-1 and TRBJ2-6; D is unclear. In germline, CDR1 is SQVTM, CDR2 ANQGSEA. The CDR3 is made up of 17 amino acids. The germline V and J ends were trimmed by 1 base and 0 bases, with 13 bases remaining between them. This CDR3 reads CSVEVGRKFSGANVLTF. The DNA for the CDR3 is TGCAGCGTTGAAGTCGGACGAAAGTTCTCTGGGGCCAACGTCCTGACTTTC.

J is TRBJ2-3 and V is TRBV18; no reliable D call. V gave up 3 bases and J gave up 1 base, with 2 bases separating them. The germline gives CDR1 KGHSH, CDR2 LQKENI. The CDR3 spans 12 residues. CDR3 bases: TGTGCCAGCTCACCCCGCACAGATACGCAGTATTTT. This encodes CASSPRTDTQYF.

This clone was found a few times. This chain links TRBV27 with TRBJ2-7, with 14 bases aligning to TRBD2. The V segment lost 3 bases and the J segment 0 bases; nucleotides outside the gene matches: 7. CDR3 length: 18 amino acids. CDR1 and CDR2 from the germline V gene are MNHEY and SMNVEV (reference sequence). CDR3 bases: TGTGCCAGCAGTTTTGGACTAGCGGGGGGCCTCCGCTCCTACGAGCAGTACTTC. Encoded protein: CASSFGLAGGLRSYEQYF.

This clone was seen only a few times. V gene TRBV28 combines with J gene TRBJ2-5; D remains ambiguous. Germline assignment: CDR1 MDHEN and CDR2 SYDVKM. V gave up 10 bases and J gave up 3 bases, with 6 bases separating them. The CDR3 extends over 10 amino acids. The CDR3 DNA reads TGTGCCACTTCGGAAGAGACCCAGTACTTC. Encoded protein: CATSEETQYF.

This clone was counted a single time. This chain links TRBV9 with TRBJ2-3; TRBD2 aligns across 13 bases. V dropped 3 bases and J dropped 2; count of bases not matched to a gene: 6. The CDR3 totals 17 residues. Germline V lookup: CDR1 SGDLS, CDR2 YYNGEE. The CDR3 DNA sequence: TGTGCCAGCAGCGCAGGACTAGCGGGGGAACTCACAGATACGCAGTATTTT. Protein: CASSAGLAGELTDTQYF.

The J gene is TRBJ2-5, the V gene TRBV10-2; unclear D gene. This CDR3 comprises 10 residues. Germline CDR1 is WSHSY and CDR2 is SAAADI. The CDR3 sequence is CATAFETQYF. DNA for the CDR3: TGCGCAACAGCATTCGAGACCCAGTACTTC.

V gene TRBV5-1 combines with J gene TRBJ2-5; 9 nucleotides align to TRBD2. Germline V lookup: CDR1 SGHRS, CDR2 YFSETQ. After removal of 4 bases from V and 10 bases from J, the junction contained 14 bases not matched to a gene. The CDR3 contains 15 residues. This CDR3 reads CASSISGTSLGDQYF. CDR3 DNA: TGCGCCAGCAGCATCTCCGGGACTAGCCTGGGGGACCAGTACTTC.

The J gene is TRBJ1-4, the V gene TRBV5-6; weak D call: TRBD1 (6 bases). This CDR3 is built from 14 residues. V lost 4 bases, J lost 8 bases, and 15 bases lay in between. Germline loops: CDR1 SGHDT, CDR2 YYEEEE. The CDR3 sequence: CASSLGQMREKLFF. The DNA of the CDR3 is TGTGCCAGCAGCCTTGGACAGATGAGGGAAAAACTGTTTTTT. Full variable domain (outside the CDR3, taken from reference TRBV5-6 and TRBJ1-4): DAGVTQSPTHLIKTRGQQVTLRCSPKSGHDTVSWYQQALGQGPQFIFQYYEEEERQRGNFPDRFSGHQFPNYSSELNVNALLLGDSALYLCASSLGQMREKLFFGSGTQLSVL.

There are a few counts of this clone. The chain combines TRBV30 with TRBJ2-5; 9 bases map to TRBD2. Trimming took 0 bases from V and 1 from J; bases not matched to a gene: 12. Looked up from germline, CDR1 is GTSNPN and CDR2 is SVGIG (reference sequence). This CDR3 comprises 18 residues. This CDR3 is CAWSVRPSGTRVQETQYF. CDR3 nucleotide sequence: TGTGCCTGGAGTGTACGGCCTAGCGGGACCAGGGTCCAAGAGACCCAGTACTTC.

The chain employs TRBV4-1 and TRBJ2-1; a weak D match, TRBD2 (6 bases). Germline V gene lookup returns CDR1 MGHRA and CDR2 YSYEKL. The CDR3 has 16 residues. Trimming shortened V by 4 bases and J by 5 bases, and 18 bases separated the two germline ends. The CDR3 nucleotides are TGCGCCAGCAGCCCCTCCCGGAATAGCGGCGACAATGAGCAGTTCTTC. Its translation: CASSPSRNSGDNEQFF.

This chain connects TRBV4-1 to TRBJ2-2; TRBD1 is a possible D gene (6 bases). The CDR3 covers 16 residues. Trimming stripped 4 bases from V and 1 base from J, with 13 bases between. Germline-derived CDR1 and CDR2 are MGHRA and YSYEKL. In DNA, the CDR3 is TGCGCCAGCAGCCTACAGCCGGGACAGAACACCGGGGAGCTGTTTTTT. This codes for CASSLQPGQNTGELFF.

The chain is built from TRBV6-1 and TRBJ2-4; 9 bases agree with TRBD2. Germline values: CDR1 MNHNS, CDR2 SASEGT. The CDR3 is made up of 15 amino acids. Unmatched junction bases numbered 5, after V lost 4 bases and J lost 4 bases. In DNA, the CDR3 is TGTGCCAGCAGTGCTCTCGCGGGGGGGAAAAACATTCAGTACTTC. It encodes CASSALAGGKNIQYF.

The chain is built from TRBV30 and TRBJ1-2; D perhaps matches TRBD1 (6 bases). The CDR3 is 13 amino acids. V lost 6 bases and J lost 5, with 16 bases in between. Germline V gene lookup returns CDR1 GTSNPN and CDR2 SVGIG (reference sequence). The CDR3 sequence: CACLRGGTYGYTF. CDR3 DNA sequence: TGTGCCTGTCTCAGAGGGGGGACTTATGGCTACACCTTC. The full variable domain, its missing parts supplied by reference TRBV30 and TRBJ1-2, is SQTIHQWPATLVQPVGSPLSLECTVEGTSNPNLYWYRQAAGRGLQLLFYSVGIGQISSEVPQNLSASRPQDRQFILSSKKLLLSDSGFYLCACLRGGTYGYTFGSGTRLTVV.

J is TRBJ2-5 and V is TRBV2; perhaps TRBD1 as D (5 bases). Germline V CDR1 and CDR2: SNHLY, FYNNEI. Between the trimmed V and J ends, which lost 6 bases and 0 bases, there was a span of 11 bases. This CDR3 is 14 amino acids long. The DNA of the CDR3 is TGTGCCAGCAGAAAACAGGAAAACCAAGAGACCCAGTACTTC. This translates into CASRKQENQETQYF.

V usage is TRBV27 and J usage is TRBJ2-2; TRBD2 agrees at 10 bases. After removal of 6 bases from V and 4 bases from J, the junction contained 2 bases not matched to a gene. Germline V lookup: CDR1 MNHEY, CDR2 SMNVEV (reference sequence). The CDR3 contains 14 residues. The chain's CDR3 is CASRAGGFTGELFF. In DNA, the CDR3 is TGTGCCAGCAGAGCGGGGGGGTTCACCGGGGAGCTGTTTTTT.

The chain recombines TRBV18 with TRBJ1-2, with no clear D. The CDR3 runs to 15 residues. Trimming cost V 3 bases and J 2 bases, with 13 bases left between them. Germline-derived CDR1 and CDR2 are KGHSH and LQKENI. CDR3 nucleotide sequence: TGTGCCAGCTCACCGGGGTCAAGTAGCAACTATGGCTACACCTTC. This codes for CASSPGSSSNYGYTF.

The genes are TRBV6-5 and TRBJ2-7; unclear D gene. The CDR3 sequence is 11 residues long. The germline V and J ends were trimmed by 5 bases and 2 bases, with 4 bases remaining between them. The germline CDR1 and CDR2 sequences are MNHEY and SVGAGI. The DNA of the CDR3 is TGTGCCAGCAGTAATGCCTACGAGCAGTACTTC. Its protein is CASSNAYEQYF.

V and J are TRBV11-2 and TRBJ1-6; no clear D. CDR1 is SGHAT, CDR2 FQNNGV, per germline. Deletions cut 5 bases from V and 9 bases from J, with 17 bases between. The CDR3 consists of 15 residues. DNA for the CDR3: TGTGCCAGCAGCGCGGGCCGGGCTCCAAGTTCACCCCTCCACTTT. Translating it yields CASSAGRAPSSPLHF.

The chain couples TRBV28 to TRBJ2-3; D possibly corresponds to TRBD1 (5 bases). CDR1 and CDR2 (germline): MDHEN, SYDVKM. Between the trimmed V and J ends, which lost 7 bases and 2 bases, there was a span of 10 bases. The CDR3 runs 13 residues. The CDR3 region is CASNADTTDTQYF. CDR3 nucleotide sequence: TGTGCCAGCAATGCGGACACCACAGATACGCAGTATTTT.

The chain combines TRBV11-3 with TRBJ2-7; TRBD2 aligns across 10 bases. After removal of 5 bases from V and 1 base from J, the junction contained 5 bases not matched to a gene. This CDR3 is 15 amino acids long. Germline CDR1 and CDR2: SGHNT and YENEEA. As DNA, the CDR3 is TGTGCCAGCAGCATCCAAGCGGGGGGGTCCTACGAGCAGTACTTC. It is translated as CASSIQAGGSYEQYF.

The J gene is TRBJ2-5, the V gene TRBV5-1; D call uncertain. The end of the DNA aligns better with TRBJ2-7, so the J call may be wrong. The CDR3 consists of 16 residues. Germline CDR1 is SGHRS and CDR2 is YFSETQ. The CDR3 loop is CASSLGHASSSYEQYF. For the CDR3, the DNA is TGCGCCAGCAGCTTGGGGCATGCATCGAGCTCCTACGAGCAGTACTTC.

On this clone: The sample holds other DNA sequences that translate to the same CDR3. The chain combines TRBV9 with TRBJ1-2; no definite D call. Between the trimmed V and J ends, which lost 0 bases and 4 bases, there was a span of 4 bases. This CDR3 spans 12 amino acids. Per germline, CDR1 SGDLS and CDR2 YYNGEE. DNA of the CDR3: TGTGCCAGCAGCGTAGGCGGCTATGGCTACACCTTC. Protein product: CASSVGGYGYTF.

The chain combines TRBV7-9 with TRBJ2-1, with 8 nucleotides matching TRBD1. Germline CDR1 is SEHNR and CDR2 is FQNEAQ (reference sequence). This CDR3 has 14 amino acids. Unmatched junction bases numbered 1, after V lost 5 bases and J lost 1 base. The CDR3, as DNA: TGTGCCAGCAGCGGACAGGGTTCCTACAATGAGCAGTTCTTC. It specifies CASSGQGSYNEQFF.

The chain couples TRBV5-5 to TRBJ2-7; 11 bases map to TRBD1. Germline V gene lookup returns CDR1 SGHKS and CDR2 YYEKEE (reference sequence). V lost 4 bases to trimming and J lost 3 bases; unmatched junction nucleotides: 9. This CDR3 has 16 amino acids. The CDR3, as DNA: TGTGCCAGCAGCCTCCGCCGGGACAGGGGGTACTACGAGCAGTACTTC. Amino acids: CASSLRRDRGYYEQYF.

This clone was detected a few times. The chain employs TRBV11-2 and TRBJ1-1; D uncertain. Germline CDR1 SGHAT, CDR2 FQNNGV. This CDR3 is 11 amino acids long. V was clipped by 6 bases and J by 6 bases, with 8 bases between them. The CDR3 DNA sequence: TGTGCCAGCAGGAAGGGAGCTGAAGCTTTCTTT. Protein product: CASRKGAEAFF.

The J gene is TRBJ2-5, the V gene TRBV6-5; possibly TRBD2 for D (5 bases). CDR1 and CDR2 from the germline V gene are MNHEY and SVGAGI. V was cut by 8 bases and J by 5 bases, with 18 bases left in between. The CDR3 totals 14 residues. The CDR3 DNA is TGTGCCAGCGGCCCAGGCGGGCTGGAGGAGACCCAGTACTTC. Translated, it gives CASGPGGLEETQYF.

CDR3 region: CASSLGGLAGTDTQYF. CDR3 bases: TGCGCCAGCAGCTTGGGGGGACTAGCGGGCACAGATACGCAGTATTTT. J is TRBJ2-3 and V is TRBV5-1, with TRBD2 matching over 11 bases. J was trimmed by 1 base and V by 0 bases; bases with no gene match: 1. The CDR3 length is 16 residues. Germline lookup yields CDR1 SGHRS and CDR2 YFSETQ.

This rearrangement joins TRBV27 to TRBJ1-1; D may be TRBD1 (5 bases). Between the trimmed V and J ends, which lost 6 bases and 1 base, there was a span of 18 bases. The germline CDR1 and CDR2 sequences are MNHEY and SMNVEV (reference sequence). The CDR3 has 16 amino acids. CDR3 DNA sequence: TGTGCCAGCAGGCGGCAGGGAAACTTTAAGAACACTGAAGCTTTCTTT. It yields the protein CASRRQGNFKNTEAFF.